Below, 4 T cell receptor beta chains from the same sample are listed, as sequenced in a study of identical twins. TCRdb ran MiXCR on the 5' RACE reads and lists one entry per CDR3 protein. This sample carries roughly 480,000 distinct CDR3 sequences, 24% of them seen once, and the ten largest clones take roughly 3%. These data also formed part of another study, on T cells expressing NK-cell markers.

Sequencing was carried out using CD4+ T cells sorted from blood. These receptors all come from a woman under 30 in good health.

This clonotype has a handful of counts. CDR3: CASSPQTGLGTEAFF. As DNA, the CDR3 is TGTGCCAGCAGTCCTCAGACAGGGTTGGGCACTGAAGCTTTCTTT. This rearrangement joins TRBV2 to TRBJ1-1; the match to TRBD1 covers 7 bases. CDR3 size: 15 residues. Germline CDR1 SNHLY, CDR2 FYNNEI. Germline trimming cut 5 bases from V and 4 bases from J; bases unmatched to any gene: 10.

Ten or more counts support this clonotype. This chain joins TRBV24-1 and TRBJ2-1, with a weak D call TRBD2 (5 bases). Trimming removed 1 base at V and 6 bases at J, with 9 bases between. Germline V gene lookup returns CDR1 KGHDR and CDR2 SFDVKD. The CDR3 length is 14 residues. CDR3 sequence: CATSDFGRGNEQFF. The CDR3 DNA is TGTGCCACCAGTGATTTTGGACGGGGCAATGAGCAGTTCTTC.

This clonotype has just a few counts. The V gene is TRBV12-3 or TRBV12-4, the J gene TRBJ2-5, with D perhaps matching TRBD2 (7 bases). V was pared by 6 bases and J by 5 bases, with 16 bases between. The CDR3 covers 14 residues. In DNA form, the CDR3 reads TGTGCCAGCAGCCCAAGGGGGGGGTCGGAGACCCAGTACTTC. The encoded protein is CASSPRGGSETQYF.

J is TRBJ2-4 and V is TRBV5-1, with D possibly being TRBD2 (5 bases). This CDR3 is built from 16 residues. The V end lost 2 bases, the J end lost 7 bases, and 19 bases lay between the germline ends. Germline loops: CDR1 SGHRS, CDR2 YFSETQ. CDR3 coding DNA: TGCGCCAGCAGCTTCCAGAGCGGAGCTATGGGGAACATTCAGTACTTC. Protein sequence: CASSFQSGAMGNIQYF.